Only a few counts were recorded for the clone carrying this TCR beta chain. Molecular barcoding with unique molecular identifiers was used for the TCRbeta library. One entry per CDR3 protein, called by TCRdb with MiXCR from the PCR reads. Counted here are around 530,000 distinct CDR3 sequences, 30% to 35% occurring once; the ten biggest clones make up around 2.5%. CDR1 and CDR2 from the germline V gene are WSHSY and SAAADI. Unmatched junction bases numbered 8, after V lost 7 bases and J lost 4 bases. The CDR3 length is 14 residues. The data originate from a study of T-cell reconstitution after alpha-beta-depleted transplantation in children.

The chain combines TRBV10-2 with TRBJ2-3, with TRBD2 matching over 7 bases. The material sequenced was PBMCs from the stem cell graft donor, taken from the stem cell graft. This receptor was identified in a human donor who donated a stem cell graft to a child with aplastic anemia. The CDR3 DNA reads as TGCGCCAGCACCGACACTAGCGCATCAGATACGCAGTATTTT. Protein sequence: CASTDTSASDTQYF.